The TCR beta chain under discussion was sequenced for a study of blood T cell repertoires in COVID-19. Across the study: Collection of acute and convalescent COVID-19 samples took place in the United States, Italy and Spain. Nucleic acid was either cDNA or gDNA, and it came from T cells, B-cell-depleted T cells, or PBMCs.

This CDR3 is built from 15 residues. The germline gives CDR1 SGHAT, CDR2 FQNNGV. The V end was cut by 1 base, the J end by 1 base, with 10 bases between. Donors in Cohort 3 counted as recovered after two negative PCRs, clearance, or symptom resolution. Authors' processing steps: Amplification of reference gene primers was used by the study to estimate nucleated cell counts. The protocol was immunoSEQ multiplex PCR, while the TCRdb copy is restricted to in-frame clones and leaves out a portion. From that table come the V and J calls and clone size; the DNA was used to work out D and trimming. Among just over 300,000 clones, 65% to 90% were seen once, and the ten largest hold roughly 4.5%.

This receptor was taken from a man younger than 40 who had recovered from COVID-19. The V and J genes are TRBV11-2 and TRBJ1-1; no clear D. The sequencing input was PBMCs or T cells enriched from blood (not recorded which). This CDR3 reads CASSLVTGKNTEAFF. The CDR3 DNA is TGTGCCAGCAGCTTAGTCACCGGGAAGAACACTGAAGCTTTCTTT.